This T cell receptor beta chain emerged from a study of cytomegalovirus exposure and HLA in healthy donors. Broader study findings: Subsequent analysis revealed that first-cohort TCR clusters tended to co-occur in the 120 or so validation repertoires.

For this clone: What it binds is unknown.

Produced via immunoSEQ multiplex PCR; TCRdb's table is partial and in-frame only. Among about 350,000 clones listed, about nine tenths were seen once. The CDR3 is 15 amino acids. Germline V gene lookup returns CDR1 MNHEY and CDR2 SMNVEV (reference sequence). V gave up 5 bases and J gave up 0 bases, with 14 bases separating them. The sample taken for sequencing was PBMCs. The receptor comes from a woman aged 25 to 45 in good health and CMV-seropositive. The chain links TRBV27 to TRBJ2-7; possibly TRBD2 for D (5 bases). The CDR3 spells CASSTYRLSSYEQYF. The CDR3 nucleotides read TGTGCCAGCAGTACCTATAGACTAAGCTCCTACGAGCAGTACTTC.